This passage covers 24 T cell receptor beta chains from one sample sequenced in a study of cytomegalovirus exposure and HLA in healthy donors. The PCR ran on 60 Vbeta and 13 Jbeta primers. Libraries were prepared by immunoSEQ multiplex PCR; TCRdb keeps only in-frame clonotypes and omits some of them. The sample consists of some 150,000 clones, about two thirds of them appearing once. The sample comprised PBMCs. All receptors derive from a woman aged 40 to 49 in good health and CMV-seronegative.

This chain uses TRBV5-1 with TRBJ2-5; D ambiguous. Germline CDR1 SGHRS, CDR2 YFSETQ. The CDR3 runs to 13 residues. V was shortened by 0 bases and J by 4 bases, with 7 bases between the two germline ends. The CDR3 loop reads CASSLGGLETQYF. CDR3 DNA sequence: TGCGCCAGCAGCTTGGGTGGCTTAGAGACCCAGTACTTC.

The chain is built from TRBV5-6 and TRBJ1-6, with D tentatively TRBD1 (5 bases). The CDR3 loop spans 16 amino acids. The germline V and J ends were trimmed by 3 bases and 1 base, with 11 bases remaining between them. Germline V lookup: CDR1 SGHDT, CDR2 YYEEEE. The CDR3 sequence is CASSYQGASYNSPLHF. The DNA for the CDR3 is TGTGCCAGCAGCTACCAGGGCGCGTCCTATAATTCACCCCTCCACTTT. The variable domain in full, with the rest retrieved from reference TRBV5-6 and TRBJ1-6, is DAGVTQSPTHLIKTRGQQVTLRCSPKSGHDTVSWYQQALGQGPQFIFQYYEEEERQRGNFPDRFSGHQFPNYSSELNVNALLLGDSALYLCASSYQGASYNSPLHFGNGTRLTVT.

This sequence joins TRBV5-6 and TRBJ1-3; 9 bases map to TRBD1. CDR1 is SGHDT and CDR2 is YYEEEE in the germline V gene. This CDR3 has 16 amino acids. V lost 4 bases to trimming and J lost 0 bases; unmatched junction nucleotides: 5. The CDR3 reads CASSPGQGRSGNTIYF. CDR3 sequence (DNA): TGTGCCAGCAGCCCGGGACAGGGTCGCTCTGGAAACACCATATATTTT. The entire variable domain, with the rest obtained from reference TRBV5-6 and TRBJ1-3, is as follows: DAGVTQSPTHLIKTRGQQVTLRCSPKSGHDTVSWYQQALGQGPQFIFQYYEEEERQRGNFPDRFSGHQFPNYSSELNVNALLLGDSALYLCASSPGQGRSGNTIYFGEGSWLTVV.

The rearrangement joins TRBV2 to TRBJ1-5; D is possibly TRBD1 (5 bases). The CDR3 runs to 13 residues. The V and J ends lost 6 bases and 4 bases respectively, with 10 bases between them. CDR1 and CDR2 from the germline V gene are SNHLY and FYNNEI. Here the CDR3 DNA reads TGTGCCAGCAGCAGGGAAGCTAATCAGCCCCAGCATTTT. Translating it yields CASSREANQPQHF.

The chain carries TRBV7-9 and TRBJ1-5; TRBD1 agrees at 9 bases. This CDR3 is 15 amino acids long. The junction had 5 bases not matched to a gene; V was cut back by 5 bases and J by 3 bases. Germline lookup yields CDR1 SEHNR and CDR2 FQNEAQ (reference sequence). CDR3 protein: CASSRTGAFNQPQHF. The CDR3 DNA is TGTGCCAGCAGCCGGACAGGGGCGTTCAATCAGCCCCAGCATTTT.

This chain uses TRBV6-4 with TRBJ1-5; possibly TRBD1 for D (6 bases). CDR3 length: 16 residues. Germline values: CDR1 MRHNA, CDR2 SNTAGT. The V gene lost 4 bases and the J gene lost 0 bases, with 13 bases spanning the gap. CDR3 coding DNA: TGTGCCAGCAGTGTGACAGGCTACTATAGCAATCAGCCCCAGCATTTT. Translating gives CASSVTGYYSNQPQHF.

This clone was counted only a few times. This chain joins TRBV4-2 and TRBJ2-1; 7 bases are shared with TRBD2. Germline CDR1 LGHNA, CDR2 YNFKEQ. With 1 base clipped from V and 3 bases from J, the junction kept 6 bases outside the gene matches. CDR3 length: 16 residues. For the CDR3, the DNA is TGTGCCAGCAGCCAAGGGGAGAGCGGGGACTACAATGAGCAGTTCTTC. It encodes CASSQGESGDYNEQFF.

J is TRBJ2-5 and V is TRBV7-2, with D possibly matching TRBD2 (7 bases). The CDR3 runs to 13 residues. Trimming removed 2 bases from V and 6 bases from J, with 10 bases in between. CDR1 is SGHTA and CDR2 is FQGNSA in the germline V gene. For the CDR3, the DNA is TGTGCCAGCAGCTTAACCGGGGGGCAGACCCAGTACTTC. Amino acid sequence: CASSLTGGQTQYF.

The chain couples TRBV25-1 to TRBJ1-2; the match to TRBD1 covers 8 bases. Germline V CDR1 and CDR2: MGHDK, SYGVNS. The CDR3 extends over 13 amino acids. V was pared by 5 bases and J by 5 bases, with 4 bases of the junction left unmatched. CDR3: CASSYQGAYGYTF. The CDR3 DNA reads TGTGCCAGCAGTTACCAGGGGGCATATGGCTACACCTTC.

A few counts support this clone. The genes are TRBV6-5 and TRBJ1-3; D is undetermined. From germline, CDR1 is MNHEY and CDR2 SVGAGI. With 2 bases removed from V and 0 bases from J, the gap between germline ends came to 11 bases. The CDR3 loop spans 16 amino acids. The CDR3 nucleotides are TGTGCCAGCAGTTACGAGGCGTTAGGCTCTGGAAACACCATATATTTT. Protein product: CASSYEALGSGNTIYF.

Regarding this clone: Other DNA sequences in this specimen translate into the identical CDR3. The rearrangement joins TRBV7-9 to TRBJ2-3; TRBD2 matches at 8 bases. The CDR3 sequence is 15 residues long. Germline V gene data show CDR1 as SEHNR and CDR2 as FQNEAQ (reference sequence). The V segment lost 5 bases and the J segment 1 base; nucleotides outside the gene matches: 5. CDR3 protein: CASSPGGPGTDTQYF. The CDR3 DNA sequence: TGTGCCAGCAGCCCGGGGGGGCCGGGCACAGATACGCAGTATTTT.

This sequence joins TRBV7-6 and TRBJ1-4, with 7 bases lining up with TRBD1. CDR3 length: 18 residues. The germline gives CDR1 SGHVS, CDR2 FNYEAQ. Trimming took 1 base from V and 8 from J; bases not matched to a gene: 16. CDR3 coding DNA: TGTGCCAGCAGCTTAGGCCCAGCCGTACAGGGGTTAAAGGAAAAACTGTTTTTT. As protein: CASSLGPAVQGLKEKLFF.

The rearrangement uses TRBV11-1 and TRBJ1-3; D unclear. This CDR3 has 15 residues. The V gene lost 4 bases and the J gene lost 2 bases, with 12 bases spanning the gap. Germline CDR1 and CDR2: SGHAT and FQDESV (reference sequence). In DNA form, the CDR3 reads TGTGCCAGCAGCTCGCCCGAGAGAGCTGGAAACACCATATATTTT. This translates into CASSSPERAGNTIYF.

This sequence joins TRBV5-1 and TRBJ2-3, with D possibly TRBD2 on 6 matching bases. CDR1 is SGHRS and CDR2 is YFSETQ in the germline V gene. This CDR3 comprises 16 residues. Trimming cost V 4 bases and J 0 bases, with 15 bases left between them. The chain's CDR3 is CASSPGGTPSTDTQYF. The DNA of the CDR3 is TGCGCCAGCAGCCCAGGAGGGACTCCTAGCACAGATACGCAGTATTTT.

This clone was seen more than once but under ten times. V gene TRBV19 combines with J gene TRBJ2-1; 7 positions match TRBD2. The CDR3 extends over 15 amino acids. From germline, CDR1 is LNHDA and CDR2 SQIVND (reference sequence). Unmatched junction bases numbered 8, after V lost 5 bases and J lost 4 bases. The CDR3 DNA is TGTGCCAGTAGTCTCGGGCGGGGGATTTACAATGAGCAGTTCTTC. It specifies CASSLGRGIYNEQFF.

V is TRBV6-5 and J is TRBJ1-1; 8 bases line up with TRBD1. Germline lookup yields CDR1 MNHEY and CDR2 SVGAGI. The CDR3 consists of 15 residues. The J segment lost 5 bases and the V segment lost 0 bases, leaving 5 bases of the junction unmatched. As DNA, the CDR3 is TGTGCCAGCAGTTACTCAGGACAGGGCAAGACTGAAGCTTTCTTT. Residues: CASSYSGQGKTEAFF.

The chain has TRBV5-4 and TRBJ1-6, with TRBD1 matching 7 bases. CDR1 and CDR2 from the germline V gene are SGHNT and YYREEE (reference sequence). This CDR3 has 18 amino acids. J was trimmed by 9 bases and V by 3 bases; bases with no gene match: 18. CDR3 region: CASSSARDRTSRGSPLHF. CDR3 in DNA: TGTGCCAGCAGCTCGGCCCGGGACAGAACCTCAAGAGGTTCACCCCTCCACTTT.

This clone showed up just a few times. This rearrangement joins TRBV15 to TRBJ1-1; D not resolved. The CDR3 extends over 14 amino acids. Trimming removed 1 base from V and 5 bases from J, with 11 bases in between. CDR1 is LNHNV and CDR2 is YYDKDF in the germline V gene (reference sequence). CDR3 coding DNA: TGTGCCACCAGCAGAGTCGGAGGGCGAACTGAAGCTTTCTTT. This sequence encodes CATSRVGGRTEAFF.

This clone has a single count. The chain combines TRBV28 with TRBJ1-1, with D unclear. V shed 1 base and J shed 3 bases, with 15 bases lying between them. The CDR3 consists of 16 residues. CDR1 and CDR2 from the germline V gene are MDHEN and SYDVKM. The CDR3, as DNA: TGTGCCAGCAGTTTATTAGAAATAACGTCGGACACTGAAGCTTTCTTT. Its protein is CASSLLEITSDTEAFF.

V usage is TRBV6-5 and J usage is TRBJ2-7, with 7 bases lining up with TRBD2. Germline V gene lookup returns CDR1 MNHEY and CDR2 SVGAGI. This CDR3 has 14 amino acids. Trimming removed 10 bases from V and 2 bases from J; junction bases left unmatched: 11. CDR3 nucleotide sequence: TGTGCCACAAGCCCCCGCCTAGCGGCCTACGAGCAGTACTTC. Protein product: CATSPRLAAYEQYF.

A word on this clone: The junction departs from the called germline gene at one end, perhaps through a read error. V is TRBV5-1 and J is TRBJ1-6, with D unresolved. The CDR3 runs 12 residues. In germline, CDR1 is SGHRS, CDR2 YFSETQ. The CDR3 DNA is TGCGCCAGCAGCTGGGCTAATCCACCCCTCCACTTT. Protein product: CASSWANPPLHF.

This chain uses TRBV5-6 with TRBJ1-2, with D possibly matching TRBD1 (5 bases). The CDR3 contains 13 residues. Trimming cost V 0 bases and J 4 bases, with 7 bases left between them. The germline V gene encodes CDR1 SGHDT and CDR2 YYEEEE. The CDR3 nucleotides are TGTGCCAGCAGCTTGGACAGGCTCTATGGCTACACCTTC. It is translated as CASSLDRLYGYTF.

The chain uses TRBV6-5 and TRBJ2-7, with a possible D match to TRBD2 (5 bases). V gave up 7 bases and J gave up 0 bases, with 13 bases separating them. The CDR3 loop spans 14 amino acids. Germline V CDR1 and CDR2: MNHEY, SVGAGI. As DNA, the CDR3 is TGTGCCAGCACCTCCCCCGGGGACTCCTACGAGCAGTACTTC. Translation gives CASTSPGDSYEQYF.

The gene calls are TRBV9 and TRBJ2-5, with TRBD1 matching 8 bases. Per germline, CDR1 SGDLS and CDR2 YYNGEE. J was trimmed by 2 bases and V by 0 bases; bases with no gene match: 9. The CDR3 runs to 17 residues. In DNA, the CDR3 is TGTGCCAGCAGCGTAGCGGGGCAGGGGGCCCTACAAGAGACCCAGTACTTC. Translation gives CASSVAGQGALQETQYF.